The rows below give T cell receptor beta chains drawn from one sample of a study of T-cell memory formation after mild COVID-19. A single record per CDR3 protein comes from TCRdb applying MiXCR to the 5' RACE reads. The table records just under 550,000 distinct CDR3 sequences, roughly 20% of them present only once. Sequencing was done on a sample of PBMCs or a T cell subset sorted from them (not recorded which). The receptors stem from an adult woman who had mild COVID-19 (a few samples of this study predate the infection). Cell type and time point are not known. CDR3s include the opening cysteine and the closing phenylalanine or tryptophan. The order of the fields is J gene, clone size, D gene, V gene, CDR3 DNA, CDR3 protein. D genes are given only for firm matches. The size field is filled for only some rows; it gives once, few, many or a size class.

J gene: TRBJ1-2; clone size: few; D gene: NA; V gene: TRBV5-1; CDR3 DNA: TGCGCCAGCAAAGAAGGGGCCCCTAAATCGGCTAACTATGGCTACACCTTC; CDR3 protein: CASKEGAPKSANYGYTF
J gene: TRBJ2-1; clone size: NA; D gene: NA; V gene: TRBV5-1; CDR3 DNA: TGCGCCAGCAGCGCCCAGGGTCAGCATGAGCAGTTCTTC; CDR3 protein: CASSAQGQHEQFF
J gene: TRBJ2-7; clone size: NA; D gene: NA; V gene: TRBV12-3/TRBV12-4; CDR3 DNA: TGTGCCAGCAGTTTATGGAGCTCGAGCCCTCTCACGTTC; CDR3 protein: CASSLWSSSPLTF
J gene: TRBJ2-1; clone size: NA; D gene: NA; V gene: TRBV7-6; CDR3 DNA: TGTGCCAGCAGCGGCCGGGGCTACAATGAGCAGTTCTTC; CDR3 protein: CASSGRGYNEQFF
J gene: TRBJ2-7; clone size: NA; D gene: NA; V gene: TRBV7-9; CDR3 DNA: TGTGCCAGCAGCCCGACTTCCCATAGCTCCTACGAGCAGTACTTC; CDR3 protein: CASSPTSHSSYEQYF
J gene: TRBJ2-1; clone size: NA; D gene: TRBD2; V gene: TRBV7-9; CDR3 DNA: TGTGCCAGCAGGACCGGACTAGCGGGACCCTACAATGAGCAGTTCTTC; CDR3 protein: CASRTGLAGPYNEQFF
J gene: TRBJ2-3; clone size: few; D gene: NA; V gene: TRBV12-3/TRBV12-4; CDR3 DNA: TGTGCCAGCAGTTTTGACATCCTCACAGATACGCAGTATTTT; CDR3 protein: CASSFDILTDTQYF
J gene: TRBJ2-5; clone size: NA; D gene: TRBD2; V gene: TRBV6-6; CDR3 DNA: TGTGCCAGCAGTTACAGACTAGCGGGAGATGGGAGCCAAGAGACCCAGTACTTC; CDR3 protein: CASSYRLAGDGSQETQYF
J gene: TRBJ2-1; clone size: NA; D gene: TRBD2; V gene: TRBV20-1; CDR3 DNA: TGCAGTGCTCCTAGCGGCCGTTCCTACAATGAGCAGTTCTTC; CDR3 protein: CSAPSGRSYNEQFF
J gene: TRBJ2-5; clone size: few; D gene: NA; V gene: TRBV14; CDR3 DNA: TGTGCCAGCAGCCAAGATTCCTCGGGAGAGACCCAGTACTTC; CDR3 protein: CASSQDSSGETQYF
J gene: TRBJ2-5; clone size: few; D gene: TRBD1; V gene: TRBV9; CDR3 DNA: TGTGCCAGCAGCACCGGGACAGGGGTGGAGACCCAGTACTTC; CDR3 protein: CASSTGTGVETQYF
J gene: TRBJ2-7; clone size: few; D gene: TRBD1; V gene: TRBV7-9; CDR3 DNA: TGTGCCAGCAGCGTACCGGGACAGCTCTACGAGCAGTACTTC; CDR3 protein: CASSVPGQLYEQYF
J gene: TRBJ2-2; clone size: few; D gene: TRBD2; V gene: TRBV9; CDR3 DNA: TGTGCCAGCAGTGAACAGACCCCGGGACTAATCGACACCGGGGAGCTGTTTTTT; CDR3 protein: CASSEQTPGLIDTGELFF
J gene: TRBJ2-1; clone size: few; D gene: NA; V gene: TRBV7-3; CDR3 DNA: TGTGCCAGCAGCTTAATGGGGGGAAGCTCCTACAATGAGCAGTTCTTC; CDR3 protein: CASSLMGGSSYNEQFF
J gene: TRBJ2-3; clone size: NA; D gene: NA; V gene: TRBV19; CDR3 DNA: TGTGCCAGTAGTATAGATGTAAGGGCTACAGATACGCAGTATTTT; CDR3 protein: CASSIDVRATDTQYF
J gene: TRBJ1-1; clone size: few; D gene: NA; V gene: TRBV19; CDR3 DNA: TGTGCCAGTAGTAATCGGGGGCGCATACAAGAAGCTTTCTTT; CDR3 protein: CASSNRGRIQEAFF
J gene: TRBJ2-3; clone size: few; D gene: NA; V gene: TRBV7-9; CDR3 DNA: TGTGCCAGGTCATCACATACGCAGTATTTT; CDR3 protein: CARSSHTQYF
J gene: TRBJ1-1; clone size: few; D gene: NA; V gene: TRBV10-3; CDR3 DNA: TGTGCCATCAGTGAAGGGGGTCGTTATATAGCTTTCTTT; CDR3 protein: CAISEGGRYIAFF
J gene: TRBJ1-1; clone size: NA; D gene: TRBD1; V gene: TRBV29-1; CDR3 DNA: TGCAGCGTTGAGACAGGGGAGAACACTGAAGCTTTCTTT; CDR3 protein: CSVETGENTEAFF
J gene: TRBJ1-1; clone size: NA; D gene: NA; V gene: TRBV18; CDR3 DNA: TGTGCCAGCTCACGCAACGCCGGAGAGAACACTGAAGCTTTCTTT; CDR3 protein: CASSRNAGENTEAFF
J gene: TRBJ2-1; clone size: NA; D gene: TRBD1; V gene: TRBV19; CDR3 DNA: TGTGCCAGTAGTATAGCTCCCGGGACAGCCTCCTACAATGAGCAGTTCTTC; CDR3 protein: CASSIAPGTASYNEQFF
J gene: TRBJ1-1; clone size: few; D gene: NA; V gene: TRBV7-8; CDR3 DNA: TGTGCCAGCAGCGCCCTGTCGAGGGGCACTGAAGCTTTCTTT; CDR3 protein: CASSALSRGTEAFF
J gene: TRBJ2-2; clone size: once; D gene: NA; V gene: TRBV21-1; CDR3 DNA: TGTGCCAGCAGCACCTCCCACCGGGACAGGGAACACGAGCTGTTTTTT; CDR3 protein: CASSTSHRDREHELFF
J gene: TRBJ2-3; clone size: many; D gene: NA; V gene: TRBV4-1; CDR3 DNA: TGCGCCAGCAGCCAAGTTAATCTGGGTTTTTCAGATACGCAGTATTTT; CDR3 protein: CASSQVNLGFSDTQYF
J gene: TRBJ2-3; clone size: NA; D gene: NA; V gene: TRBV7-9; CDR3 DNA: TGTGCCAGCAGCCCCCGTGCGGGACGCACAGATACGCAGTATTTT; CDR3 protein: CASSPRAGRTDTQYF
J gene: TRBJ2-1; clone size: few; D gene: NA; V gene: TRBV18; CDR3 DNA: TGTGCCAGCTCACTTCAGGGGACGCATGAGCAGTTCTTC; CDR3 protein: CASSLQGTHEQFF
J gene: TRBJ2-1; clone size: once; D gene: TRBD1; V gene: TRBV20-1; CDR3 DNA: TGCAGTGCACAGGGGGCGGGAGCCCATGAGCAGTTCTTC; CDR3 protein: CSAQGAGAHEQFF
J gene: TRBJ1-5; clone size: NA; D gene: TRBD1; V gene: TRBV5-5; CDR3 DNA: TGTGCCAGCAGCCCACAGGGACAGGTTAGCAATCAGCCCCAGCATTTT; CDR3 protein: CASSPQGQVSNQPQHF
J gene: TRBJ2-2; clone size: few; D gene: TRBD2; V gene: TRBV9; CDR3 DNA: TGTGCCAGCAGCGTCGGGAGGCTCACCGGGGAGCTGTTTTTT; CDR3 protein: CASSVGRLTGELFF
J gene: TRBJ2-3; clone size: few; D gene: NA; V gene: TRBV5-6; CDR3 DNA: TGTGCCAGCAGCTTAAACCCCACAGATACGCAGTATTTT; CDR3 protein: CASSLNPTDTQYF
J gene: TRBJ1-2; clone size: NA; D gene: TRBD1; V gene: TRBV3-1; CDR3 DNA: TGTGCCAGCAGAGACCGGGACAGGGCTGGCTACACCTTC; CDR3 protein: CASRDRDRAGYTF
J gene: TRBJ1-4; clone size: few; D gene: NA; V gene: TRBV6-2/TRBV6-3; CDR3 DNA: TGTGCCAGCATCCGTGGGCCAGTAGGGGAAAAACTGTTTTTT; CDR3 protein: CASIRGPVGEKLFF
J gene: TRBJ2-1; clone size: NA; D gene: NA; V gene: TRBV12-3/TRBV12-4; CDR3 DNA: TGTGCCAGCAGTTCAGTCGATGAGCAGTTCTTC; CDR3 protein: CASSSVDEQFF
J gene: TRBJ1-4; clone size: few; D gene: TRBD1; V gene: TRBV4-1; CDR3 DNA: TGCGCCAGCACCCGACCCGGAGGGGGCAGTAATGAAAAACTGTTTTTT; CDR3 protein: CASTRPGGGSNEKLFF
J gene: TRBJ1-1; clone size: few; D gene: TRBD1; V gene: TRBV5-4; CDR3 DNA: TGTGCCAGCAGCCGAACCGGGACAGGGAGAACTGAAGCTTTCTTT; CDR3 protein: CASSRTGTGRTEAFF
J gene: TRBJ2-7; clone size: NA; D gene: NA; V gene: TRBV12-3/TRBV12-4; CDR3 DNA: TGTGCCAGCGGTCAATCGACCCGGGGGGAGCAGTACTTC; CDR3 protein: CASGQSTRGEQYF
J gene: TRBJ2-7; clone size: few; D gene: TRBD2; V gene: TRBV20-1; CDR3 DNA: TGCAGTGCTAGACCCCTTCGGGAGGGGGACCTGTACTTC; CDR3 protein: CSARPLREGDLYF
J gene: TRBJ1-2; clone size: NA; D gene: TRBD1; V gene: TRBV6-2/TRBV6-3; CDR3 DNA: TGTGCCAGCAGTCTCGGGACAGGGGCAGACGGCTACACCTTC; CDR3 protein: CASSLGTGADGYTF
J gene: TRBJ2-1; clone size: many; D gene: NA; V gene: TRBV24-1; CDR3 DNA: TGTGCCACCAGTGACCCCGACAGGGAGGCGAGTGAGCAGTTCTTC; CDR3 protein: CATSDPDREASEQFF
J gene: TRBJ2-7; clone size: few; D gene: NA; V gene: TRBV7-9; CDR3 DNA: TGTGCCAGCAGCTCTTATACGAGGTTAAGCTCCTACGAGCAGTACTTC; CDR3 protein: CASSSYTRLSSYEQYF
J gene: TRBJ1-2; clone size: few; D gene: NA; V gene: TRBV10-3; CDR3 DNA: TGTGCCATCAGTGATCCCCGGACAGTCTACTATGGCTACACCTTC; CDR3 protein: CAISDPRTVYYGYTF
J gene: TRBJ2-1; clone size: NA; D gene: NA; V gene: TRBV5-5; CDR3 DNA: TGTGCCAGCAGCTTATATACAGTAGCCTACAATGAGCAGTTCTTC; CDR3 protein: CASSLYTVAYNEQFF
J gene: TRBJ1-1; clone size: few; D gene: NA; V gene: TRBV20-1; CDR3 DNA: TGCAGTGCTAGAGATCTACAGGCTGAAGCTTTCTTT; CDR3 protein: CSARDLQAEAFF
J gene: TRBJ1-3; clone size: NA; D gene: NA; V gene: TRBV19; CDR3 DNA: TGTGCCAGTAGTACCGGCGGTTTTGGGGATGGAAACACCATATATTTT; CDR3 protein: CASSTGGFGDGNTIYF
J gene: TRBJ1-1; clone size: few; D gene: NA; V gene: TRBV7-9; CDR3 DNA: TGTGCCAGCAGCCCGGGGGTCTTGACGAACACTGAAGCTTTCTTT; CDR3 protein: CASSPGVLTNTEAFF
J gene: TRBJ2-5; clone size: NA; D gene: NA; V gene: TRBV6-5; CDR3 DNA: TGTGCCAGCAGGACGGTGAGATCGGGAGAGACCCAGTACTTC; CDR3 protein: CASRTVRSGETQYF
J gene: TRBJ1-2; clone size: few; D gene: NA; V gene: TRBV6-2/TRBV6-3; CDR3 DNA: TGTGCCAGCAGTTACTCGACAGCCTACTATGGCTACACCTTC; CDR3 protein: CASSYSTAYYGYTF
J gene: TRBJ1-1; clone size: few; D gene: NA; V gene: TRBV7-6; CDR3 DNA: TGTGCCAGCAGCTCCCTCTCGGCAGACATGAACACTGAAGCTTTCTTT; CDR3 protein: CASSSLSADMNTEAFF
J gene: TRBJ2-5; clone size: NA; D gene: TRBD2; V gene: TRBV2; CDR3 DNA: TGTGCCAGCACTACTAGCGGGGGAGGAGAGACCCAGTACTTC; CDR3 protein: CASTTSGGGETQYF
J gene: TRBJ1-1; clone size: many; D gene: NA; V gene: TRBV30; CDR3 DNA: TGTGCCTGGAGTTGGGGACCAAACACTGAAGCTTTCTTT; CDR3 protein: CAWSWGPNTEAFF
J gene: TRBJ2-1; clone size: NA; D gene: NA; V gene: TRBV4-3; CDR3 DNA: TGCGCCAGCAGCCAAGATCGGGTGGGGGACAATGAGCAGTTCTTC; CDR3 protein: CASSQDRVGDNEQFF
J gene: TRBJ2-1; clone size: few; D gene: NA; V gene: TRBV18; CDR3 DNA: TGTGCCAGCTCACCGGGAATGGACAATGAGCAGTTCTTC; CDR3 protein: CASSPGMDNEQFF
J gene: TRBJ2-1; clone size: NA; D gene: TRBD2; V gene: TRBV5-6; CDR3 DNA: TGTGCCAGCAGCAGGACTAGCGGGGGGGTCACCGGCGATGAGCAGTTCTTC; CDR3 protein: CASSRTSGGVTGDEQFF
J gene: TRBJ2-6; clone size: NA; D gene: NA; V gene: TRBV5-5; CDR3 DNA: TGTGCCAGCACCCCGGGGCCCGGGGCCAACGTCCTGACTTTC; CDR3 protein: CASTPGPGANVLTF
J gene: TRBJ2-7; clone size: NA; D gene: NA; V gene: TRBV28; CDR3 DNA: TGTGCCAGCAGTCTAGTTGGGGAGCTCCACGAGCAGTACTTC; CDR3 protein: CASSLVGELHEQYF
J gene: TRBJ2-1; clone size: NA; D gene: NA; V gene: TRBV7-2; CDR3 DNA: TGTGCCAGCAGCTTAGCGCGCGGCAGCTCCTACAATGAGCAGTTCTTC; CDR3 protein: CASSLARGSSYNEQFF